The next 28 T cell receptor beta chains were all read from a single sample in a study of shared clonotypes between healthy human individuals. Measured with immunoSEQ multiplex PCR; TCRdb has only the in-frame clones, and not every one. Of about 1.5 million clones in the sample, 95% to 99% are singletons; the top ten hold less than 0.55%. The sample was naive CD4+ T cells sorted from blood. Documented subset: CD45RA+ positively selected. The receptors here all came from a man younger than 45 in good health.

In the case of this clone: Other DNA sequences of this sample code for an identical CDR3. The chain combines TRBV5-6 with TRBJ1-5, with 7 bases matching TRBD1. From germline, CDR1 is SGHDT and CDR2 YYEEEE. The trim removed 0 bases at V and 7 bases at J, leaving 1 base unmatched. The CDR3 sequence is 13 residues long. The DNA for the CDR3 is TGTGCCAGCAGCTTGGACAGGGGACAGCCCCAGCATTTT. The encoded protein is CASSLDRGQPQHF. Full variable domain (remainder filled in from reference TRBV5-6 and TRBJ1-5): DAGVTQSPTHLIKTRGQQVTLRCSPKSGHDTVSWYQQALGQGPQFIFQYYEEEERQRGNFPDRFSGHQFPNYSSELNVNALLLGDSALYLCASSLDRGQPQHFGDGTRLSIL.

This clone appeared once. The V call is TRBV6-1, the J call TRBJ2-7; 10 nucleotides match TRBD1. This CDR3 is built from 17 residues. The germline CDR1 and CDR2 sequences are MNHNS and SASEGT. The ends lost 4 bases at V and 5 bases at J; junction bases unmatched: 14. The CDR3 loop reads CASSAPLRDRGSHEQYF. The CDR3 DNA follows: TGTGCCAGCAGTGCCCCCCTCCGGGACAGGGGTTCCCACGAGCAGTACTTC.

The chain links TRBV7-9 to TRBJ2-5, with D possibly being TRBD1 (5 bases). Trimming pared 0 bases from V and 4 bases from J, leaving 6 bases between. Looked up from germline, CDR1 is SEHNR and CDR2 is FQNEAQ (reference sequence). This CDR3 contains 13 residues. The CDR3 DNA is TGTGCCAGCAGCTTAGCAGACAGAGAGACCCAGTACTTC. Residues: CASSLADRETQYF.

This rearrangement joins TRBV29-1 to TRBJ2-7; a weak D match, TRBD2 (7 bases). V shed 5 bases and J shed 2 bases, with 34 bases lying between them. CDR1 is SQVTM and CDR2 is ANQGSEA in the germline V gene. This CDR3 has 20 residues. DNA for the CDR3: TGCAGCGTTCAGGGTTTCCCAAAATCAGAGGGGGGGTTGTCCACCTACGAGCAGTACTTC. It specifies CSVQGFPKSEGGLSTYEQYF.

V gene TRBV5-4 combines with J gene TRBJ2-5; 10 nucleotides line up with TRBD1. CDR1 is SGHNT and CDR2 is YYREEE in the germline V gene (reference sequence). Germline trimming cut 4 bases from V and 1 base from J; bases unmatched to any gene: 7. The CDR3 is made up of 16 amino acids. CDR3: CASSGDRGRGQETQYF. The CDR3 DNA is TGTGCCAGCAGCGGGGACAGGGGAAGGGGCCAAGAGACCCAGTACTTC.

V gene TRBV5-1 combines with J gene TRBJ1-4, with 7 bases aligning to TRBD1. The CDR3 has 16 residues. Germline CDR1 is SGHRS and CDR2 is YFSETQ. V lost 4 bases to trimming and J lost 7 bases; unmatched junction nucleotides: 13. The CDR3 loop is CASSLRERTGAEKLFF. The CDR3 DNA sequence: TGCGCCAGCAGCCTCCGAGAGAGGACAGGAGCTGAAAAACTGTTTTTT.

This rearrangement joins TRBV5-1 to TRBJ2-3; D is perhaps TRBD2 (5 bases). The V gene lost 2 bases and the J gene lost 2 bases, with 9 bases spanning the gap. Germline V gene data show CDR1 as SGHRS and CDR2 as YFSETQ. The CDR3 length is 14 residues. Here the CDR3 DNA reads TGCGCCAGCAGCTTCACCGGACTCACAGATACGCAGTATTTT. Translating it yields CASSFTGLTDTQYF.

This rearrangement joins TRBV11-2 to TRBJ1-2; D is undetermined. The germline CDR1 and CDR2 sequences are SGHAT and FQNNGV. The V gene lost 0 bases and the J gene lost 3 bases, with 11 bases spanning the gap. This CDR3 is 15 amino acids long. In DNA form, the CDR3 reads TGTGCCAGCAGCTTAGATGGGCAGTATGACTATGGCTACACCTTC. As protein: CASSLDGQYDYGYTF.

As regards this clone: Other DNA sequences in this sample translate to the same CDR3. This chain joins TRBV5-4 and TRBJ1-5, with D unresolved. This CDR3 contains 15 residues. The ends were cut back, 0 bases at V and 0 bases at J, with 7 bases in the middle. From germline, CDR1 is SGHNT and CDR2 YYREEE (reference sequence). This CDR3 is CASSLDGNSNQPQHF. CDR3 nucleotide sequence: TGTGCCAGCAGCTTGGACGGAAATAGCAATCAGCCCCAGCATTTT.

This clone appeared a single time. The chain uses TRBV6-1 and TRBJ2-1; 9 bases match TRBD2. CDR1 MNHNS and CDR2 SASEGT come from the germline V gene. The CDR3 contains 14 residues. V lost 8 bases to trimming and J lost 7 bases; unmatched junction nucleotides: 9. In DNA form, the CDR3 reads TGTGCCAGCGACACCCTAGGACTAGCGAATGAGCAGTTCTTC. Amino acids: CASDTLGLANEQFF.

As DNA, the CDR3 is TGTGCCAGCAGCTACCCCACTGAAGCTTTCTTT. It is translated as CASSYPTEAFF. The chain employs TRBV7-2 and TRBJ1-1; D is ambiguous. V was cut by 4 bases and J by 4 bases, with 4 bases left in between. Germline lookup yields CDR1 SGHTA and CDR2 FQGNSA. This CDR3 comprises 11 residues.

This clone was counted a single time. The CDR3 spells CASSYSGTGIGTDTQYF. CDR3 DNA sequence: TGTGCCAGCAGCTATTCGGGGACAGGGATTGGCACAGATACGCAGTATTTT. This rearrangement joins TRBV5-5 to TRBJ2-3; 9 bases are a match to TRBD1. The CDR3 runs 17 residues. The junction had 9 bases not matched to a gene; V was cut back by 3 bases and J by 1 base. Germline V CDR1 and CDR2: SGHKS, YYEKEE (reference sequence).

The CDR3 reads CASSKGTPVGEQYF. The DNA for the CDR3 is TGCGCCAGCAGCAAGGGTACCCCCGTGGGCGAGCAGTACTTC. The chain couples TRBV5-1 to TRBJ2-7, with D uncertain. The CDR3 length is 14 residues. The germline V and J ends were trimmed by 4 bases and 6 bases, with 17 bases remaining between them. Germline CDR1 and CDR2: SGHRS and YFSETQ.

With respect to this clone: The same CDR3 arises from other DNA sequences in this sample as well. V gene TRBV6-5 combines with J gene TRBJ1-2; 11 nucleotides line up with TRBD1. The CDR3 length is 16 residues. V gave up 0 bases and J gave up 2 bases; unmatched junction bases: 2. Per the germline V gene, CDR1 is MNHEY and CDR2 is SVGAGI. The CDR3 protein is CASSYSGQGANYGYTF. Written as DNA, the CDR3 is TGTGCCAGCAGTTACTCCGGACAGGGGGCGAACTATGGCTACACCTTC.

This sequence joins TRBV29-1 and TRBJ2-1; TRBD2 aligns across 7 bases. This CDR3 has 14 residues. The trim removed 0 bases at V and 9 bases at J, leaving 8 bases unmatched. Germline V gene lookup returns CDR1 SQVTM and CDR2 ANQGSEA. CDR3 nucleotide sequence: TGCAGCGTTGAAGAGAGGTTGGCGGGAGCTGAGCAGTTCTTC. It yields the protein CSVEERLAGAEQFF.

V and J are TRBV25-1 and TRBJ2-3, with D maybe TRBD2 (6 bases). This CDR3 contains 15 residues. The ends were cut back, 8 bases at V and 2 bases at J, with 17 bases in the middle. Germline assignment: CDR1 MGHDK and CDR2 SYGVNS. The CDR3 sequence is CASARGESVTDTQYF. In nucleotides, the CDR3 is TGTGCCAGCGCGCGCGGGGAGTCAGTCACAGATACGCAGTATTTT. The variable domain in full, with the rest retrieved from reference TRBV25-1 and TRBJ2-3, is EADIYQTPRYLVIGTGKKITLECSQTMGHDKMYWYQQDPGMELHLIHYSYGVNSTEKGDLSSESTVSRIRTEHFPLTLESARPSHTSQYLCASARGESVTDTQYFGPGTRLTVL.

This clone has a single count. This sequence joins TRBV11-2 and TRBJ2-5; 10 bases are shared with TRBD2. The CDR3 covers 17 residues. V shed 1 base, J shed 5 bases, and the junction held 10 bases outside the gene matches. The germline CDR1 and CDR2 sequences are SGHAT and FQNNGV. The CDR3 sequence: CASSLVSTSGMGETQYF. The CDR3 bases are TGTGCCAGCAGCTTAGTGTCAACTAGCGGGATGGGGGAGACCCAGTACTTC.

The V and J genes are TRBV14 and TRBJ1-2; D remains ambiguous. Trimming pared 4 bases from V and 8 bases from J, leaving 17 bases between. The CDR3 has 14 residues. Per the germline V gene, CDR1 is SGHDN and CDR2 is FVKESK. The CDR3 coding sequence is TGTGCCAGCAGCCCTCAAATTGGGATTTACGGCTACACCTTC. Translating it yields CASSPQIGIYGYTF.

The chain has TRBV27 and TRBJ1-2, with D maybe TRBD1 (5 bases). Deletions cut 2 bases from V and 1 base from J, with 14 bases between. CDR3 length equals 16 residues. Germline V gives CDR1 MNHEY, CDR2 SMNVEV (reference sequence). CDR3 amino acids: CASSLSPQGSNYGYTF. Here the CDR3 DNA reads TGTGCCAGCAGTTTAAGTCCCCAGGGAAGTAACTATGGCTACACCTTC.

This chain uses TRBV7-2 with TRBJ1-3, with D unresolved. Per the germline V gene, CDR1 is SGHTA and CDR2 is FQGNSA. The CDR3 runs 15 residues. V lost 3 bases and J 1 base, leaving 10 bases between the germline ends. The DNA for the CDR3 is TGTGCCAGCAGCTTGGGCTCCCAATCTGGAAACACCATATATTTT. Amino acids: CASSLGSQSGNTIYF. Variable domain in full (rest from reference TRBV7-2 and TRBJ1-3): GAGVSQSPSNKVTEKGKDVELRCDPISGHTALYWYRQSLGQGLEFLIYFQGNSAPDKSGLPSDRFSAERTGGSVSTLTIQRTQQEDSAVYLCASSLGSQSGNTIYFGEGSWLTVV.

The gene calls are TRBV7-9 and TRBJ2-7; 13 bases agree with TRBD2. With 1 base clipped from V and 3 bases from J, the junction kept 6 bases outside the gene matches. The CDR3 runs 17 residues. The V gene's germline CDR1 is SEHNR and CDR2 FQNEAQ (reference sequence). CDR3 coding DNA: TGTGCCAGCAGCTTAGACCTTAGGACTAGCGGGAGCTACGAGCAGTACTTC. Translation: CASSLDLRTSGSYEQYF.

The chain recombines TRBV29-1 with TRBJ2-1, with 16 bases aligning to TRBD2. Trimming removed 4 bases from V and 6 bases from J; junction bases left unmatched: 9. This CDR3 is 17 amino acids long. In germline, CDR1 is SQVTM, CDR2 ANQGSEA. The CDR3 region is CSVAPGLAGGPGNEQFF. DNA for the CDR3: TGCAGCGTTGCGCCGGGACTAGCGGGAGGGCCGGGCAATGAGCAGTTCTTC.

In DNA, the CDR3 is TGTGCCAGCTCCCCCCTCGGACAGGGGGGCAACAATGAGCAGTTCTTC. It translates to CASSPLGQGGNNEQFF. The V gene is TRBV18, the J gene TRBJ2-1; 10 bases map to TRBD1. This CDR3 region has 16 residues. The V and J ends lost 6 bases and 5 bases, in that order; junction bases with no gene match: 10. The V gene's germline CDR1 is KGHSH and CDR2 LQKENI.

The chain links TRBV25-1 to TRBJ2-3, with a weak D call TRBD2 (6 bases). Trimming stripped 7 bases from V and 6 bases from J, with 17 bases between. Germline CDR1 is MGHDK and CDR2 is SYGVNS. This CDR3 contains 14 residues. The CDR3 spells CASTANGGTDTQYF. CDR3 sequence (DNA): TGTGCCAGCACCGCCAACGGGGGAACGGATACGCAGTATTTT. The full variable domain, completed using reference TRBV25-1 and TRBJ2-3, is EADIYQTPRYLVIGTGKKITLECSQTMGHDKMYWYQQDPGMELHLIHYSYGVNSTEKGDLSSESTVSRIRTEHFPLTLESARPSHTSQYLCASTANGGTDTQYFGPGTRLTVL.

CDR3 nucleotides: TGTGCCAGCACCTTTGGACCCGGATACACTGAAGCTTTCTTT. Translated, it gives CASTFGPGYTEAFF. The chain links TRBV27 to TRBJ1-1; no definite D call. This CDR3 contains 14 residues. Trimming pared 7 bases from V and 3 bases from J, leaving 15 bases between. Germline V gene data show CDR1 as MNHEY and CDR2 as SMNVEV (reference sequence).

This clone was observed once. The rearrangement links TRBV5-5 to TRBJ1-4; D is ambiguous. Trimming left V 4 bases short and J 5 bases short, with 18 bases between. CDR1 is SGHKS, CDR2 YYEKEE, per germline (reference sequence). The CDR3 has 16 amino acids. The CDR3 loop reads CASSPRHGAGNEKLFF. The CDR3 coding sequence is TGTGCCAGCAGCCCACGACACGGCGCTGGCAATGAAAAACTGTTTTTT.

This clone has only one observation. This rearrangement joins TRBV5-1 to TRBJ2-3; D unresolved. V was cut by 3 bases and J by 6 bases, with 11 bases left in between. CDR1 is SGHRS, CDR2 YFSETQ, per germline. CDR3 size: 13 residues. Here the CDR3 reads CASSSRTGDTQYF. DNA of the CDR3: TGCGCCAGCAGCTCGCGGACCGGGGATACGCAGTATTTT.

The V gene is TRBV14, the J gene TRBJ2-3, with 11 bases that match TRBD2. From germline, CDR1 is SGHDN and CDR2 FVKESK. J was trimmed by 4 bases and V by 5 bases; bases with no gene match: 5. The CDR3 loop spans 15 amino acids. CDR3 nucleotide sequence: TGTGCCAGCAGCTACACTAGCGGGAGTGCAGATACGCAGTATTTT. Residues: CASSYTSGSADTQYF. The entire variable domain, with the rest obtained from reference TRBV14 and TRBJ2-3, is as follows: EAGVTQFPSHSVIEKGQTVTLRCDPISGHDNLYWYRRVMGKEIKFLLHFVKESKQDESGMPNNRFLAERTGGTYSTLKVQPAELEDSGVYFCASSYTSGSADTQYFGPGTRLTVL.